The 20 T cell receptor beta chains in this list originate from one sample, sequenced in a study of memory CD4+ T cells and cytomegalovirus serostatus. Sequenced by immunoSEQ multiplex PCR; TCRdb stores in-frame clones only, minus some. The sample gives 75,000 to 90,000 clones, over 80% of which show up once; nearly 0.8% is in the top ten. Single viable CD3+CD4+CD8-CD45RO+ cells were sorted as the memory CD4+ T cells. Sequenced material: memory CD4+ T cells from blood. The receptors shown here come from an adult in good health and CMV-seronegative.

The chain links TRBV5-4 to TRBJ2-5; D unclear. The CDR3 length is 13 residues. Germline assignment: CDR1 SGHNT and CDR2 YYREEE (reference sequence). V lost 7 bases, J lost 5 bases, and 15 bases lay in between. The CDR3 coding sequence is TGTGCCAGCGGAAACCTGAACGAGGAGACCCAGTACTTC. Translation gives CASGNLNEETQYF.

This sequence joins TRBV10-3 and TRBJ2-7; weak D call: TRBD2 (5 bases). The CDR3 totals 12 residues. Trimming left V 3 bases short and J 5 bases short, with 8 bases between. Germline-derived CDR1 and CDR2 are ENHRY and SYGVKD. The CDR3 coding sequence is TGTGCCATCAGTGACCCCGGGGACGAGCAGTACTTC. This encodes CAISDPGDEQYF.

The genes are TRBV6-1 and TRBJ2-7; TRBD1 aligns across 7 bases. The CDR3 is 15 residues long. From germline, CDR1 is MNHNS and CDR2 SASEGT. Trimming removed 4 bases from V and 1 base from J; junction bases left unmatched: 7. CDR3 amino acids: CASSAFGTASYEQYF. CDR3 nucleotides: TGTGCCAGCAGTGCCTTTGGGACAGCATCCTACGAGCAGTACTTC.

The chain carries TRBV9 and TRBJ2-7; no reliable D call. Germline lookup yields CDR1 SGDLS and CDR2 YYNGEE. The CDR3 runs 15 residues. Trimming took 3 bases from V and 3 from J, leaving 16 bases between them. The CDR3 region has the DNA TGTGCCAGCAGCGCCCTAAAGGACGGAAGCTACGAGCAGTACTTC. It encodes CASSALKDGSYEQYF. Variable domain in full (rest from reference TRBV9 and TRBJ2-7): DSGVTQTPKHLITATGQRVTLRCSPRSGDLSVYWYQQSLDQGLQFLIQYYNGEERAKGNILERFSAQQFPDLHSELNLSSLELGDSALYFCASSALKDGSYEQYFGPGTRLTVT.

CDR3 region: CASSHGGYEQYF. In DNA, the CDR3 is TGTGCCAGCAGTCACGGTGGGTACGAGCAGTACTTC. The genes are TRBV6-5 and TRBJ2-7; D gene uncertain. Germline CDR1 and CDR2: MNHEY and SVGAGI. The CDR3 has 12 residues. The V end was cut by 5 bases, the J end by 4 bases, with 9 bases between.

The chain carries TRBV27 and TRBJ1-1; weak D call: TRBD1 (6 bases). Deletions cut 2 bases from V and 8 bases from J, with 12 bases between. This CDR3 comprises 13 residues. Looked up from germline, CDR1 is MNHEY and CDR2 is SMNVEV (reference sequence). CDR3 DNA sequence: TGTGCCAGCAGTTTAGGGGTTCAGGGGGAAGCTTTCTTT. Translating gives CASSLGVQGEAFF.

The chain combines TRBV9 with TRBJ2-3; 13 bases align to TRBD2. The CDR3 loop spans 15 amino acids. From germline, CDR1 is SGDLS and CDR2 YYNGEE. Losses at the gene ends were 6 bases for V and 7 bases for J; bases not matched to a gene: 8. CDR3 bases: TGTGCCAGCACCGTGGGACTAGCGGGACCCAATACGCAGTATTTT. This gives the protein CASTVGLAGPNTQYF.

The chain employs TRBV28 and TRBJ2-7, with no clear D. Germline V gene sequence: CDR1 MDHEN, CDR2 SYDVKM. CDR3 length: 14 residues. The germline V and J ends were trimmed by 5 bases and 11 bases, with 22 bases remaining between them. This CDR3 reads CASSPPDLSPMEYF. For the CDR3, the DNA is TGTGCCAGCAGTCCCCCGGACCTTTCGCCCATGGAGTACTTC.

This rearrangement joins TRBV19 to TRBJ1-6; D remains unclear. CDR1 and CDR2 from the germline V gene are LNHDA and SQIVND (reference sequence). Trimming pared 5 bases from V and 0 bases from J, leaving 8 bases between. This CDR3 has 15 residues. The CDR3 is CASSASTSYNSPLHF. CDR3 nucleotide sequence: TGTGCCAGTAGTGCCAGTACCTCCTATAATTCACCCCTCCACTTT.

The chain uses TRBV30 and TRBJ1-1, with D unclear. The CDR3 totals 12 residues. Germline lookup yields CDR1 GTSNPN and CDR2 SVGIG (reference sequence). Trimming cost V 3 bases and J 2 bases, with 7 bases left between them. CDR3 amino acids: CAWRMVNTEAFF. CDR3 sequence (DNA): TGTGCCTGGAGAATGGTAAACACTGAAGCTTTCTTT.

CDR3 coding DNA: TGTGCTAGTGTTCCCAACAGCCCGGGACAGGGGACTCCACAAGAGACCCAGTACTTC. This gives the protein CASVPNSPGQGTPQETQYF. The V gene is TRBV12-5, the J gene TRBJ2-5; 10 bases line up with TRBD1. The CDR3 length is 19 residues. Germline assignment: CDR1 LGHNT and CDR2 FRNRAP. V lost 7 bases and J lost 2; bases outside the gene matches: 19.

The V gene is TRBV15, the J gene TRBJ1-1; the D is unclear. V lost 1 base and J lost 5, with 11 bases in between. This CDR3 spans 14 amino acids. CDR1 is LNHNV, CDR2 YYDKDF, per germline (reference sequence). CDR3 bases: TGTGCCACCAGCAGAGGAGGTTCGGGGACTGAAGCTTTCTTT. It codes for CATSRGGSGTEAFF.

The gene calls are TRBV4-1 and TRBJ1-2, with D unresolved. Trimming cost V 0 bases and J 7 bases, with 21 bases left between them. Germline CDR1 MGHRA, CDR2 YSYEKL. This CDR3 contains 17 residues. CDR3 sequence (DNA): TGCGCCAGCAGCCAAGATTCTAATGGGCACTTTTGGGGTGGCTACACCTTC. Residues: CASSQDSNGHFWGGYTF.

The chain has TRBV5-1 and TRBJ1-4, with D hard to call. V gave up 4 bases and J gave up 7 bases, with 11 bases separating them. The CDR3 sequence is 13 residues long. Germline CDR1 reads SGHRS; CDR2 reads YFSETQ. CDR3 sequence: CASSRGSSEKLFF. The CDR3 DNA sequence: TGCGCCAGCAGCCGGGGATCCAGTGAAAAACTGTTTTTT. The full variable domain, completed using reference TRBV5-1 and TRBJ1-4, is KAGVTQTPRYLIKTRGQQVTLSCSPISGHRSVSWYQQTPGQGLQFLFEYFSETQRNKGNFPGRFSGRQFSNSRSEMNVSTLELGDSALYLCASSRGSSEKLFFGSGTQLSVL.

This chain links TRBV6-6 with TRBJ1-5; 7 bases align to TRBD1. Trimming at V came to 8 bases and at J to 4 bases, leaving 8 bases not matched to a gene. This CDR3 spans 14 amino acids. Germline CDR1 reads MNHNY; CDR2 reads SVGAGI (reference sequence). The CDR3 DNA reads TGTGCCAGCTCAGCGAGGGGGCTGAATCAGCCCCAGCATTTT. This gives the protein CASSARGLNQPQHF.

The chain has TRBV2 and TRBJ1-2; no clear D gene. CDR3 size: 13 residues. CDR1 is SNHLY and CDR2 is FYNNEI in the germline V gene. The V gene lost 5 bases and the J gene lost 5 bases, with 12 bases spanning the gap. CDR3 nucleotide sequence: TGTGCCAGCAGTAAAGAGGGCGGATATGGCTACACCTTC. This encodes CASSKEGGYGYTF.

This clone was seen only once. The rearrangement links TRBV9 to TRBJ2-1, with TRBD1 identical over 7 bases. CDR1 is SGDLS, CDR2 YYNGEE, per germline. CDR3 length: 15 amino acids. With 3 bases clipped from V and 9 bases from J, the junction kept 12 bases outside the gene matches. The CDR3 region has the DNA TGTGCCAGCAGCGCAAACTCAAAAGGGGGCGGTGAGCAGTTCTTC. Amino acids: CASSANSKGGGEQFF. Complete variable domain (other parts from reference TRBV9 and TRBJ2-1): DSGVTQTPKHLITATGQRVTLRCSPRSGDLSVYWYQQSLDQGLQFLIQYYNGEERAKGNILERFSAQQFPDLHSELNLSSLELGDSALYFCASSANSKGGGEQFFGPGTRLTVL.

The chain has TRBV27 and TRBJ1-6, with 9 positions matching TRBD1. Germline V gives CDR1 MNHEY, CDR2 SMNVEV (reference sequence). J gave up 10 bases and V 5 bases, and 9 bases lay outside the gene matches. CDR3 length: 15 residues. The DNA of the CDR3 is TGTGCCAGCAGTCTCGCACAGGGGGCGGGATCACCCCTCCACTTT. This translates into CASSLAQGAGSPLHF.

V usage is TRBV7-2 and J usage is TRBJ1-2, with D perhaps matching TRBD1 (5 bases). Germline V lookup: CDR1 SGHTA, CDR2 FQGNSA. V lost 0 bases and J 5 bases, leaving 7 bases between the germline ends. The length of the CDR3 is 13 residues. CDR3 nucleotide sequence: TGTGCCAGCAGCTTAGCGGCAGGGTATGGCTACACCTTC. This encodes CASSLAAGYGYTF.

On this clone: The junction does not match germline at one end; this may be a read error. The gene calls are TRBV6-4 and TRBJ2-2; D call uncertain. Germline assignment: CDR1 MRHNA and CDR2 SNTAGT. The CDR3 contains 14 residues. CDR3 loop: CAGSDSVDTGELFF. CDR3 coding DNA: TGTGCCGGCAGTGACTCGGTTGACACCGGGGAGCTGTTTTTT.